This T cell receptor (beta chain) was identified in a study of lymphopenia after photon versus proton radiotherapy. Comment on this clone: Its antigen is undetermined.

Clones were sequenced by immunoSEQ multiplex PCR, and TCRdb holds only the in-frame ones, with some missing. Of 50,000 or so clones detected, about 92% appear once; the ten largest clones hold under 20%. Study-level results: Under photons, naive T cells and diversity fell while effector/memory populations rose. Only patients who died were analyzed for survival; proton advantage is unproven.

This TCR came from a woman aged 40 to 49 with cholangiocarcinoma. Specimen: peripheral blood, collected from a patient treated with photon-based radiotherapy.

The CDR3 loop is CATTGPPWEYGYTF. The CDR3, as DNA: TGTGCCACTACAGGGCCCCCATGGGAATATGGCTACACCTTC. This chain joins TRBV15 and TRBJ1-2; D is perhaps TRBD1 (6 bases). This CDR3 is 14 amino acids long. Trimming took off 9 bases at V and 5 bases at J, with 19 bases between the two ends. Germline V lookup: CDR1 LNHNV, CDR2 YYDKDF (reference sequence).